This TCR beta chain was profiled in a study of cytomegalovirus exposure and HLA in healthy donors (dated by TCRdb to about 2017). Looking at the study overall: An earlier analysis of under 600 of the donors reported about 250 Gb of sequence data and some 120 million unique TCR beta sequences from about 179 million T cells. Around 320 gigabases of sequencing data and some 85 million unique TCR sequences were included in an early release covering roughly 600 HLA-typed donors. Of the roughly 400 genotyped donors, 75% to 85% were placed in the genetic ancestry cluster associated with self-reported Caucasian donors. The study was designed to test whether signatures of past pathogen exposure could be identified by cataloging public T cell receptors. The study used immunosequencing to profile the T cell repertoires of under 700 subjects and linked those repertoires to cytomegalovirus serostatus. Along with the 666-subject first cohort, a separate validation cohort of over a hundred different subjects was used. To predict cytomegalovirus infection status, the study combined high-throughput TCR immunosequencing, statistical association of individual TCRs with disease status, and machine learning. In a later analysis, previously published TCR beta repertoires from 550 to 700 donors were re-analyzed and high-resolution HLA genotyping was added so that TCR occurrence patterns could be studied. In the later analysis, no new phenotypic data were used to find candidate immune exposures; instead, reliance was placed on TCR beta sequences and their occurrence across donors. In an earlier analysis of roughly 540 of the donors, high-throughput TCR beta sequencing was used to judge whether each TCR beta V gene segment behaved as functional or pseudogenic. Alongside the repertoire data, information on donor age, sex, ethnicity and CMV serostatus was compiled. A later genetic analysis took genome-wide SNP genotypes for about 60% of the roughly 670 donors and used that subset as a discovery cohort. Every repertoire in the discovery cohort had been generated on one and the same sequencing platform. Class I and class II HLA loci were covered by the typing at four-digit resolution. Typing coverage varied by locus: about 629-640 donors for A, B, C, DRB1 and DQB1; roughly 520 for DQA1; more than 600 for DPA1; fewer than 480 for DPB1. Four to six DR-DQ haplotypes were handled as single units for association and clustering because linkage in the cohort was strong. On average, 235,054 unique TCR beta nucleotide sequences were sequenced per donor among a few hundred genotyped donors of the cohort, with roughly 18% of those sequences being non-productive.

The cohort consisted of approximately 690 healthy bone marrow donors. At the time of sampling, all cohort members were nominally healthy, though unrecorded immune exposures were likely present. The donor was CMV seronegative and belonged to the group of 350 or so seronegative cohort members. Every donor gave a peripheral blood sample, and the peripheral blood mononuclear cells from that sample were used for TCR beta sequencing. Genomic DNA extraction from the blood cell samples was performed with the Qiagen DNeasy Blood Extraction Kit. Details on this clone: Which antigen it targets is not known. No clone much larger than this one lies a single base away; base qualities are absent.

The study at large found these results: In a later analysis, HLA-associated TCR beta chains showed more clonal expansion and lower generation probabilities than non-associated chains that were equally common. A further reported finding was that TCR beta sequences accurately predicted the HLA-A and HLA-B alleles for most subjects in the first cohort. At a false discovery rate of 0.05, a later analysis linked about 16,000 TCR beta sequences to specific HLA alleles. Across donors, most TCR sequences were observed very rarely, whereas some public TCRs were present in many individuals. In this cohort, only TCR beta chains were sequenced, and detectable features were limited by the absence of alpha or paired-chain data. The 87-base-pair reads could not distinguish some IMGT-functional V segments, including TRBV6-2 and TRBV6-3, so those segments were excluded. For the cohort, immune exposure information was limited to CMV serostatus. Compared with the approximately 710-donor mean, donors in an Asian-associated ancestry cluster had fewer N-insertions in productive TCRs, according to a later genetic analysis. In the study, around 150 TCR beta chains were listed as associated with cytomegalovirus. Linkage disequilibrium might explain the correlated functional status among segregating V segments, but an unknown experimental factor could not be excluded. The presence/absence analyses assumed that sequencing depth was roughly uniform across donors, and that assumption may not be true. It was suggested by the authors that the approach could potentially be generalized to other disease states and immunological phenotypes. Because counts were too low, about 17 rarely observed V segments, including chromosome 9 orphons, were excluded from the earlier analysis of around 590 of the donors. Because HLA typing was unavailable for some donors at each locus, only the typed subset was used in association tests. An earlier analysis of around 500 of the donors showed that most TCR beta V segments appeared in productive rearrangements either about 87% or about 30% of the time, which broadly matched IMGT annotations. In a later analysis, the rate of TCR association differed among HLA loci, with DRB1 alleles having the most associated TCRs and HLA-C alleles having the fewest. Cytomegalovirus status was reported to be diagnosed by the classifier with high specificity and sensitivity in both the original and validation cohorts. A cluster of highly shared sequence variants was judged likely to be a technical artifact of the sequencing pipeline. When HLA alleles, especially DR and DQ, strongly co-occurred, attributing TCR associations to individual alleles was difficult. In vitro tests confirmed that a few of the cytomegalovirus-associated TCR beta chains recognize cytomegalovirus antigens. A later analysis reported that several top co-occurrence clusters appeared linked to parvovirus B19, influenza, CMV and Epstein-Barr virus. An association between a missense DCLRE1C variant and V-gene and J-gene trimming of TCR beta chains was found in a later genetic analysis and replicated in an independent cohort. According to a later analysis, most CMV-associated TCR beta chains appeared to be HLA-restricted, and the HLA associations seemed to be driven largely by CMV exposure.

The library was prepared using the immunoSEQ multiplex PCR assay. The multiplex PCR relied on a mix of 60 forward primers for TCR Vbeta segments and 13 reverse primers for TCR Jbeta segments. A multiplex PCR assay on genomic DNA amplified the CDR3 region of rearranged TCR beta genes. The Illumina HiSeq System was used to sequence the amplified TCR beta libraries as 87-base-pair reads. The paper's data handling went like this. A later analysis counted tens of millions of unique TCR beta chains across the 690 or so repertoires, and roughly 11 million of these chains were shared by at least two donors. Raw reads were error-corrected and collapsed into unique sequences by a nearest-neighbor algorithm in which closely related sequences were merged to remove PCR and sequencing errors. CDR3 sequences were aligned to IMGT reference sequences to assign V, D and J gene segments. Each retained sequence needed at least a six-nucleotide match to both a V gene segment and a J gene segment. Rearrangements were classified as productive when the CDR3 lacked stop codons and remained in frame with V and J, and all other rearrangements were classified as non-productive. CDR3 was defined according to IMGT convention as the region running from the second conserved V-encoded cysteine to the conserved J-encoded phenylalanine. The earlier analysis of 500 to 750 of the donors excluded any sequence lacking an unambiguous match to a single V gene segment. An earlier analysis of roughly 590 of the donors called V segments functional above 56.7% productive rearrangements and segregating when the between-donor standard deviation exceeded 5%. To diagnose cytomegalovirus status from the catalog of TCR beta chain sequences, a statistical classification framework was built. A later analysis assigned V and J genes by comparing TCR nucleotide sequences with IMGT/GENE-DB human TR gene sequences. The TCRdist pipeline was used in a later analysis to assign CDR3 sequences and most-parsimonious VDJ recombination scenarios. A later analysis defined each TCR beta chain by its CDR3 amino acid sequence plus V-gene family, and excluded reads lacking a unique V-gene family. A later analysis removed 500 to 600 highly shared, low-generation-probability nucleotide sequences to deal with suspected cross-contamination and a sequencing artifact. In a later analysis, a clonal expansion index was calculated for each public chain from normalized within-repertoire ranks of inferred template counts. Generation probabilities in a later analysis came from a VDJ recombination model fitted to out-of-frame rearrangements, and those results were checked against IGoR. In a later analysis, hypergeometric tests were used to score TCR-TCR, TCR-HLA and TCR-CMV co-occurrence, with a repertoire-size bias correction applied to TCR pairs. To estimate false discovery rates, a later analysis permuted the HLA or CMV assignments 20 times. In a later analysis, co-occurring TCRs were grouped using DBSCAN, with TCRdist sequence similarity added in when clustering inside HLA-allele-positive subsets. Repertoires with fewer than 30,000 or more than 120,000 public chains, plus five repertoires with anomalous nucleotide sharing, were excluded from co-occurrence clustering. Entries here come from immuneACCESS through TCRdb and include only in-frame sequences with V and J called. Some clones fail to appear in such tables; in the studies checked, an unresolved V gene covers under half of the shortfall, and the cause of the remainder is unknown. V and J calls and clone size are copied from that table; D and trimming were computed from the DNA. Across this sample there are about 57,000 clones, with about 80% seen only once. About 4.3% of the sample is taken by the ten largest.

Reading the germline V gene gives CDR1 LGHNA and CDR2 YSLEER. From its cysteine to its phenylalanine, the CDR3 spans 16 amino acids. CDR3 DNA is the only sequence kept; it has 48 bases, read in frame from the first base. Trimmed from V: 4 bases; trimmed from J: 6 bases; junction bases lacking a gene match: 7. This receptor was taken from a man aged 25 to 45 in good health and CMV-seronegative. Source material: PBMCs. The rearranged segments are TRBV4-3 and TRBJ2-1; a stretch of 12 junction bases matches TRBD2. The nucleotide sequence reads as follows: TGCGCCAGCAGCCCGACTAGCGGGAGATCCCCCAATGAGCAGTTCTTC. Translated, it reads CASSPTSGRSPNEQFF.